The T cell receptor beta chain under discussion was sequenced for a study of OX40 agonist ivuxolimab in advanced cancers. Study-wide context: Patients received the agonistic anti-OX40 (CD134) antibody ivuxolimab. Study-wide findings and caveats: Individuals who were partial responders at 0.1-3.0 mg/kg had clonal expansion that ranked among the lowest. Blood T cells, both CD4+ and CD8+, expanded clonally by week 6 at 0.1 to 3.0 mg/kg.

Produced via immunoSEQ multiplex PCR; TCRdb's table is partial and in-frame only. The sample yields about 7,000 clones, over 60% seen once. In regard to this clone: Its cognate antigen is unknown.

In germline, CDR1 is SGHNT, CDR2 YENEEA. The CDR3 totals 15 residues. V gave up 4 bases and J gave up 4 bases; unmatched junction bases: 3. The study sampled blood at baseline, cycle 4 day 1, and cycle 7 day 1. Here the sequenced sample was CD4+ or CD8+ T cells sorted from blood, taken in a trial of the OX40 agonist ivuxolimab. This clonotype was sampled from an adult with an advanced solid tumor such as melanoma, head and neck, liver or kidney cancer. The rearrangement links TRBV11-3 to TRBJ2-1; 11 bases map to TRBD2. The CDR3 protein is CASSSGLAEYNEQFF. Here the CDR3 DNA reads TGTGCCAGCAGCTCGGGACTAGCGGAATACAATGAGCAGTTCTTC.